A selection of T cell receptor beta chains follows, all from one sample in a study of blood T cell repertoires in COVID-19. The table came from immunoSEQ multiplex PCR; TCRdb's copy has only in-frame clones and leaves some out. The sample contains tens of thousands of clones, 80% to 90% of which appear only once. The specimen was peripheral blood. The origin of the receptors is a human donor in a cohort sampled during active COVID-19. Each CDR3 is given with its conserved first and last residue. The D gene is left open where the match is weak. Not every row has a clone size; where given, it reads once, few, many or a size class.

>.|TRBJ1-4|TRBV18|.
CASSQRVPAGPENEKLFF
TGTGCCAGCTCCCAAAGAGTCCCCGCGGGACCGGAGAATGAAAAACTGTTTTTT
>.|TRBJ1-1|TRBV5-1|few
CASSPGLQNTEAFF
TGCGCCAGCAGCCCGGGACTCCAGAACACTGAAGCTTTCTTT
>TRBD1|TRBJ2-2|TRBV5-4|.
CASSPGQANTGELFF
TGTGCCAGCAGCCCTGGACAGGCGAACACCGGGGAGCTGTTTTTT
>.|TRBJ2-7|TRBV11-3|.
CASSASGLTYEQYF
TGTGCCAGCAGCGCATCCGGGTTAACCTACGAGCAGTACTTC
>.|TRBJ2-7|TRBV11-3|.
CASSSQAGTNGQYF
TGTGCCAGCAGCTCCCAGGCGGGAACGAACGGGCAGTACTTC
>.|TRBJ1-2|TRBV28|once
CASLQGNYGYTF
TGTGCCAGCCTGCAGGGAAACTATGGCTACACCTTC
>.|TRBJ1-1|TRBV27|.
CASSSNPGRKNTEAFF
TGTGCCAGCAGTTCGAACCCCGGCAGGAAGAACACTGAAGCTTTCTTT
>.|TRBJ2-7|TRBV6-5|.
CASGGQPLNYEQYF
TGTGCCAGCGGAGGGCAGCCTCTCAACTACGAGCAGTACTTC
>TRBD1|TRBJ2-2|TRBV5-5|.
CASSPGQGLGGELFF
TGTGCCAGCAGCCCTGGACAGGGATTAGGCGGGGAGCTGTTTTTT
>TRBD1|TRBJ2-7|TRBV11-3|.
CASSPGTVREKQYF
TGTGCCAGCAGCCCCGGGACAGTAAGGGAAAAGCAGTACTTC
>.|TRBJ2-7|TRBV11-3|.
CASSLGEGGWWF
TGTGCCAGCAGCTTAGGGGAAGGAGGTTGGTGGTTC
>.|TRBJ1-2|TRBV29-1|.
CSVETGLWLGYTF
TGCAGCGTTGAAACAGGGCTCTGGCTTGGCTACACCTTC
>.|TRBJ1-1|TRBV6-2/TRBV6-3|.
CASSGTPNTEAFF
TGTGCCAGCAGCGGGACACCTAACACTGAAGCTTTCTTT
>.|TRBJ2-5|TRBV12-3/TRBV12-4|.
CASSFSGQETQYF
TGTGCCAGCAGTTTTTCCGGGCAAGAGACCCAGTACTTC
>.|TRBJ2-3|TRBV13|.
CASMRRLDTQYF
TGTGCCAGCATGAGGCGACTAGATACGCAGTATTTT
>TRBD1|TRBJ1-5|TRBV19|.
CASSIRGRSNQPQHF
TGTGCCAGTAGTATCAGGGGGCGAAGCAATCAGCCCCAGCATTTT
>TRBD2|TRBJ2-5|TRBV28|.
CASSFAWSGRGETQYF
TGTGCCAGCAGTTTTGCTTGGAGCGGGAGGGGAGAGACCCAGTACTTC
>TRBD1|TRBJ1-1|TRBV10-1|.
CASSGSGTGEAFF
TGCGCCAGCAGTGGATCCGGGACAGGTGAAGCTTTCTTT
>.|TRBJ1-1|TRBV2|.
CASSEREGNTEAFF
TGTGCCAGCAGTGAAAGGGAGGGGAACACTGAAGCTTTCTTT
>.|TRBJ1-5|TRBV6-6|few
CASSYSQGSNQPQHF
TGTGCCAGCAGTTACTCGCAGGGAAGCAATCAGCCCCAGCATTTT